The rows below give T cell receptor beta chains drawn from one sample of a study of T cells in Graves' hyperthyroidism and ophthalmopathy. TCRdb re-derived calls from the multiplex PCR reads in MiXCR, one entry per CDR3 protein. The repertoire holds fewer than 650,000 distinct CDR3 sequences, with 11% to 15% as singletons. Sequencing was carried out using blood. The receptors derive from a woman aged 25 to 45 with Graves' hyperthyroidism that later progressed to Graves' ophthalmopathy. CDR3s include the opening cysteine and the closing phenylalanine or tryptophan. A D gene is named only where the DNA matches it firmly. Only part of the rows carry a size: once, few, many, or a class if the clone is expanded.

size	V	D	J	DNA	CDR3
many	TRBV15	-	TRBJ1-2	TGTGCCACCAGCAGAGGTACAGGGAGCACCTTC	CATSRGTGSTF
few	TRBV19	-	TRBJ1-1	TGTGCCAGTAGTATGTATGGACAAAAGAACACTGAAGCTTTCTTT	CASSMYGQKNTEAFF
many	TRBV4-1	-	TRBJ2-5	TGCGCCAGCAGCCAACGGGAGGAGACCCAGTACTTC	CASSQREETQYF
many	TRBV30	TRBD2	TRBJ2-1	TGTGCCTGGACCGGGACTAGCGGGAGACTGCAGTTCTTC	CAWTGTSGRLQFF
many	TRBV5-1	TRBD1	TRBJ2-7	TGCGCCAGCACAGCCGGGGACAGCTCCTACGAGCAGTACTTC	CASTAGDSSYEQYF
many	TRBV2	-	TRBJ1-1	TGTGCCAGCAGTGAGACTTCGCTGGGAGCTTTCTTT	CASSETSLGAFF
many	TRBV10-3	TRBD1	TRBJ1-4	TGTGCCATCAGTGAGTCGCGACAGGGAGGAGAAAAACTGTTTTTT	CAISESRQGGEKLFF
many	TRBV10-3	-	TRBJ1-2	TGTGCCATCAGTGAAGGGGACTATGGCTACACCTTC	CAISEGDYGYTF
many	TRBV30	TRBD2	TRBJ2-1	TGTGCCTGGAGTGGACTAGCTAACAATGAGCAGTTCTTC	CAWSGLANNEQFF
many	TRBV7-9	TRBD1	TRBJ2-5	TGTGCCAGCAGCCACCCGGACAGGGGGCGAGAGACCCAGTACTTC	CASSHPDRGRETQYF
-	TRBV3-1	-	TRBJ2-1	TGTGCCAGCAGCCAAGCCGGGACATTACCCTACAATGAGCAGTTCTTC	CASSQAGTLPYNEQFF
-	TRBV19	-	TRBJ2-3	TGTGCCAGTAGTATCGGCCAGGGAGTCACAGATACGCAGTATTTT	CASSIGQGVTDTQYF
many	TRBV10-3	-	TRBJ2-3	TGTGCCATCAGTGAAGGTGGGGCCGCCACAGATACGCAGTATTTT	CAISEGGAATDTQYF
many	TRBV6-2/TRBV6-3	TRBD2	TRBJ2-1	TGTGCCAGCAGTTACTCAGGGACTAGTTACTACAATGAGCAGTTCTTC	CASSYSGTSYYNEQFF
many	TRBV28	TRBD1	TRBJ1-3	TGTGCCAGCAGTTTGGCCGGGGCCCAGGGGGTCCACTCTGGAAACACCATATATTTT	CASSLAGAQGVHSGNTIYF
-	TRBV12-3/TRBV12-4	-	TRBJ2-6	TGTGCCAGCAGTTTAGTCGGCCCTGGGGCCAACGTCCTGACTTTC	CASSLVGPGANVLTF
many	TRBV5-5	TRBD1	TRBJ1-1	TGTGCCAGCAGCTTGGGAACAGGGGCCGGGACTGAAGCTTTCTTT	CASSLGTGAGTEAFF
many	TRBV7-3	TRBD2	TRBJ2-1	TGTGCCAGCAGCTGGCTAGCGGGAGCCCCTAACTACAATGAGCAGTTCTTC	CASSWLAGAPNYNEQFF
many	TRBV5-1	-	TRBJ1-1	TGCGCCAGCAGCCAGACACTGAACACTGAAGCTTTCTTT	CASSQTLNTEAFF
many	TRBV10-3	-	TRBJ2-5	TGTGCCACCAGGCAAGAAGGGCAAGAGACCCAGTACTTC	CATRQEGQETQYF
-	TRBV20-1	TRBD2	TRBJ2-3	TGCAGTGCTAGAGGCTACATTAGCGGGACTAGCACAGATACGCAGTATTTT	CSARGYISGTSTDTQYF
many	TRBV30	-	TRBJ2-1	TGTGCCTGGAGTTTACCCGGGCATGAGCAGTTCTTC	CAWSLPGHEQFF
many	TRBV20-1	TRBD2	TRBJ2-5	TGCAGTGCTCTCTCCGCGGGGGGATACTTCCAAGAGACCCAGTACTTC	CSALSAGGYFQETQYF
few	TRBV7-6	TRBD2	TRBJ2-1	TGTGCCAGCAGCTTAGATCCGGGGGACTATCACAATGAGCAGTTCTTC	CASSLDPGDYHNEQFF
many	TRBV5-5	-	TRBJ2-5	TGTGCCAGCAGCTTATTGGCATCGTACCAAGAGACCCAGTACTTC	CASSLLASYQETQYF
many	TRBV6-2/TRBV6-3	-	TRBJ1-6	TGTGCCAGCAGTTATATCGGAAATTCACCCCTCCACTTT	CASSYIGNSPLHF
many	TRBV28	-	TRBJ1-1	TGTGCCAGCATTAATCCAGGGCGAACTGAAGCTTTCTTT	CASINPGRTEAFF
many	TRBV10-2	-	TRBJ2-2	TGCGCCAGCAGGGGTTTGTTTGGCGGGGAGCTGTTTTTT	CASRGLFGGELFF
many	TRBV28	-	TRBJ1-5	TGTGCCAGCAGTTTTGTGGATCAGCCCCAGCATTTT	CASSFVDQPQHF
many	TRBV7-2	-	TRBJ2-5	TGTGCCAGCAGCTTAAATCCCGGAGAGACCCAGTACTTC	CASSLNPGETQYF
many	TRBV2	-	TRBJ2-2	TGTGCCAGCACCGGAGGGGGGGAGCTGTTTTTT	CASTGGGELFF
many	TRBV5-1	-	TRBJ2-2	TGCGCCAGCAGCTTGACTAGCGGGGAGCTGTTTTTT	CASSLTSGELFF
many	TRBV6-1	-	TRBJ1-1	TGTGCCAGCTTTGGCATCTGGAACACTGAAGCTTTCTTT	CASFGIWNTEAFF
many	TRBV6-2/TRBV6-3	TRBD2	TRBJ2-2	TGTGCCAGCAGCGTGGGACTAGCGGGTCCTTACACCGGGGAGCTGTTTTTT	CASSVGLAGPYTGELFF
many	TRBV12-3/TRBV12-4	-	TRBJ1-3	TGTGCCAGCAGTTTATTGGGACCTCCTTCTGGAAACACCATATATTTT	CASSLLGPPSGNTIYF
many	TRBV19	-	TRBJ1-2	TGTGCCAGTAGTAAACCCCGAGGGGGAGGATCCTATGGCTACACCTTC	CASSKPRGGGSYGYTF
-	TRBV6-1	-	TRBJ2-1	TGTGCCAGCATGCCTAGCTCCTACAATGAGCAGTTCTTC	CASMPSSYNEQFF
few	TRBV15	-	TRBJ2-7	TGTGCCACCAGCAGAGCAACCGTATACGAGCAGTACTTC	CATSRATVYEQYF
few	TRBV27	TRBD1	TRBJ2-7	TGTGCCAGCAGTTCTGGACAGGGGGGGTTGTACGAGCAGTACTTC	CASSSGQGGLYEQYF
many	TRBV20-1	TRBD2	TRBJ2-7	TGCAGTGCTAGAGTTCGGGGGAGGGAGACGGGGCAGTACTTC	CSARVRGRETGQYF
many	TRBV15	-	TRBJ1-1	TGTGCCACCAGCAGAGAGGGACCCGATGTGACTGAAGCTTTCTTT	CATSREGPDVTEAFF